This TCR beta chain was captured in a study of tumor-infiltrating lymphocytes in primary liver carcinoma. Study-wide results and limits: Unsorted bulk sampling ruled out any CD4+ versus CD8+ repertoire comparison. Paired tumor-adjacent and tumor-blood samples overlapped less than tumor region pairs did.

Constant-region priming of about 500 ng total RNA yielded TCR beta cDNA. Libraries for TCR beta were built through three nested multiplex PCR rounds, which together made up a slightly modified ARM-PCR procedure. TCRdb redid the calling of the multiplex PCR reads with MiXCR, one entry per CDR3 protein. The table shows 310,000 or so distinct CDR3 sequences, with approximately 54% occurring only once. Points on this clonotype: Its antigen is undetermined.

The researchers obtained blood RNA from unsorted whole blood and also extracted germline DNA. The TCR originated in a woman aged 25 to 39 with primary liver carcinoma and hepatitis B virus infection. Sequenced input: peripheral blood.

CDR3 DNA: TGTGCTAGTGGCCATACCGGGACAGCCCAAGAGACCCAGTACTTC. It encodes CASGHTGTAQETQYF. The genes are TRBV12-5 and TRBJ2-5; 7 bases agree with TRBD1. With 6 bases clipped from V and 1 base from J, the junction kept 8 bases outside the gene matches. CDR3 length: 15 residues. Germline loops: CDR1 LGHNT, CDR2 FRNRAP.